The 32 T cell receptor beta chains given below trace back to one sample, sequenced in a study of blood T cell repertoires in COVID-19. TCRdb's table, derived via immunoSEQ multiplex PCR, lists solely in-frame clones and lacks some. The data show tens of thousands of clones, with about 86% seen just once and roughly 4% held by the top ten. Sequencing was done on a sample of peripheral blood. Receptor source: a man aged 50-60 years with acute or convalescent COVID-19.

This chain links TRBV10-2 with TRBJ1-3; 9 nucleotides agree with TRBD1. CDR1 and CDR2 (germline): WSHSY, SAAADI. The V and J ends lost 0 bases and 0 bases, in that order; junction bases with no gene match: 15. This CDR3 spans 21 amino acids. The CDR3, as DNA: TGCGCCAGCAGTGAGTCGATCGGGGACAGGGTCCATTCTTACTCTGGAAACACCATATATTTT. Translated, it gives CASSESIGDRVHSYSGNTIYF.

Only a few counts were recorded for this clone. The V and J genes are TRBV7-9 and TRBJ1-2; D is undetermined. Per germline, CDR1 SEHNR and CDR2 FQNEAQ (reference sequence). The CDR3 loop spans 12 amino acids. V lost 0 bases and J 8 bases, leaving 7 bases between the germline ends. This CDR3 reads CASSLALRGYTF. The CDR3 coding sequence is TGTGCCAGCAGCTTAGCCCTACGGGGCTACACCTTC.

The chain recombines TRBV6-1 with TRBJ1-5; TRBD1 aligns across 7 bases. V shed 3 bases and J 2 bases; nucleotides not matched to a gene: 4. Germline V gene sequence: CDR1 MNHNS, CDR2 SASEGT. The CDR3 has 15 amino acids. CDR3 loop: CASSDQGGRNQPQHF. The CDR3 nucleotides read TGTGCCAGCAGTGACCAGGGGGGACGCAATCAGCCCCAGCATTTT.

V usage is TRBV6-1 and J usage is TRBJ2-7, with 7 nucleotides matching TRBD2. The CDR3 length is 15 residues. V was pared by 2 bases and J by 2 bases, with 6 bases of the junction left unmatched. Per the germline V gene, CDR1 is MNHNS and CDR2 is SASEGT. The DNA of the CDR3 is TGTGCCAGCAGTGAATGGCCAGCGGGAACCTACGAGCAGTACTTC. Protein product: CASSEWPAGTYEQYF.

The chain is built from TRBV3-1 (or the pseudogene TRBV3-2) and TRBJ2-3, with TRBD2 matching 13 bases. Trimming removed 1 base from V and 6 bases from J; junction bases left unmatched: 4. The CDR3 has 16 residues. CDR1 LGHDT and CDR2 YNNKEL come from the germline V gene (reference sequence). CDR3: CASSQVLTSGGDTQYF. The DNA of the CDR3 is TGTGCCAGCAGCCAAGTATTGACTAGCGGGGGGGATACGCAGTATTTT.

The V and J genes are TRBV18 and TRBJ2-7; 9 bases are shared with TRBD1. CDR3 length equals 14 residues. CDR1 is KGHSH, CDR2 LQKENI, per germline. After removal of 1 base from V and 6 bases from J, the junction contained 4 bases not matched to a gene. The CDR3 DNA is TGTGCCAGCTCACCACGGGACAGGGATTCCGAGCAGTACTTC. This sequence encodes CASSPRDRDSEQYF.

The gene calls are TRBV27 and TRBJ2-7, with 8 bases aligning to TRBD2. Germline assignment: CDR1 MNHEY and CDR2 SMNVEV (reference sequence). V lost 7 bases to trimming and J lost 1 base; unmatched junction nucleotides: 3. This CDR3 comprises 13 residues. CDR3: CASNRGGSYEQYF. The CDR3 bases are TGTGCCAGCAATCGGGGGGGGTCCTACGAGCAGTACTTC.

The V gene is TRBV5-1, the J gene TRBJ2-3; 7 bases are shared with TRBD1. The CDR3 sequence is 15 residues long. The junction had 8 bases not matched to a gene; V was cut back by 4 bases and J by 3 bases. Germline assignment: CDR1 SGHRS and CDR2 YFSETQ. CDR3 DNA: TGCGCCAGCAGCGCGGTCGGACAGGCGACAGATACGCAGTATTTT. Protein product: CASSAVGQATDTQYF. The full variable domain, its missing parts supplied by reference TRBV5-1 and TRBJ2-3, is KAGVTQTPRYLIKTRGQQVTLSCSPISGHRSVSWYQQTPGQGLQFLFEYFSETQRNKGNFPGRFSGRQFSNSRSEMNVSTLELGDSALYLCASSAVGQATDTQYFGPGTRLTVL.

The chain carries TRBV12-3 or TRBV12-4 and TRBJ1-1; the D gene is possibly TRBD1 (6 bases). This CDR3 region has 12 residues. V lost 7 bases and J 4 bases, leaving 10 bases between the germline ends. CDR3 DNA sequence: TGTGCCAGCAACAGGGACGGCACTGAAGCTTTCTTT. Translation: CASNRDGTEAFF.

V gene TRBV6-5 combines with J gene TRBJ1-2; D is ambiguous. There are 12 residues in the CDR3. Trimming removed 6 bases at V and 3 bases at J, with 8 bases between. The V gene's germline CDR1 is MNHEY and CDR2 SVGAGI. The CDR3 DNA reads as TGTGCCAGCAGCCCAGGTTACTATGGCTACACCTTC. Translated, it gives CASSPGYYGYTF.

CDR3 in DNA: TGTGCCAGCAGCGTAGGAGCGGGGGAAGGTAATGAGCAGTTCTTC. Translated: CASSVGAGEGNEQFF. The chain is built from TRBV9 and TRBJ2-1; 8 positions agree with TRBD2. The germline V gene has CDR1 SGDLS and CDR2 YYNGEE. The CDR3 has 15 amino acids. The V and J ends lost 0 bases and 7 bases, in that order; junction bases with no gene match: 6. The full variable domain, rest sourced from reference TRBV9 and TRBJ2-1, is DSGVTQTPKHLITATGQRVTLRCSPRSGDLSVYWYQQSLDQGLQFLIQYYNGEERAKGNILERFSAQQFPDLHSELNLSSLELGDSALYFCASSVGAGEGNEQFFGPGTRLTVL.

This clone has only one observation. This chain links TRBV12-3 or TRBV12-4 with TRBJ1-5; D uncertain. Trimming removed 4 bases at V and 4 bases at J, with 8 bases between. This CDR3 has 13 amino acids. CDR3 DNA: TGTGCCAGCAGTTGGGAGACAAATCAGCCCCAGCATTTT. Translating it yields CASSWETNQPQHF.

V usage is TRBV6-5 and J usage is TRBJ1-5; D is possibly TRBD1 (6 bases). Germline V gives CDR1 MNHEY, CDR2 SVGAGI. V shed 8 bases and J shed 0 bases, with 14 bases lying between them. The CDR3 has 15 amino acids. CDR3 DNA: TGTGCCAGCGGATGGACAGCAGATAGCAATCAGCCCCAGCATTTT. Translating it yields CASGWTADSNQPQHF.

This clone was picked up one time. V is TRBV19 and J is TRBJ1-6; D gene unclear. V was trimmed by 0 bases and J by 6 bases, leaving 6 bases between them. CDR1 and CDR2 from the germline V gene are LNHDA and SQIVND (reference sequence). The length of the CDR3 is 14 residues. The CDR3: CASSIDGGNSPLHF. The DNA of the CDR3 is TGTGCCAGTAGTATAGATGGAGGTAATTCACCCCTCCACTTT.

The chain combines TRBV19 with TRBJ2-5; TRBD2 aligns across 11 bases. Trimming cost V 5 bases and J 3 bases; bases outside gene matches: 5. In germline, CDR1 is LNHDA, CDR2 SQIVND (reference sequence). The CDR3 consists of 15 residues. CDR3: CASSATSGGEETQYF. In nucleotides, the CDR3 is TGTGCCAGTAGTGCCACTAGCGGGGGCGAAGAGACCCAGTACTTC.

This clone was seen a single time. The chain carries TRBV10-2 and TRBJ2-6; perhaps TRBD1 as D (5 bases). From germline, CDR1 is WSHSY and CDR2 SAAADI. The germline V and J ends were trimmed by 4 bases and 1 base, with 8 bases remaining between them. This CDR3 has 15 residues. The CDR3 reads CASSADRSGANVLTF. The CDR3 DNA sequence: TGCGCCAGCAGTGCTGACAGATCTGGGGCCAACGTCCTGACTTTC.

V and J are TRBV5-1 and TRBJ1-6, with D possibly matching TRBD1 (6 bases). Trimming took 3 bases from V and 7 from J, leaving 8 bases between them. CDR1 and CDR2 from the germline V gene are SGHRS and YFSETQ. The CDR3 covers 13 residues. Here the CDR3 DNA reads TGCGCCAGCAGCTGGACAGAAAATTCACCCCTCCACTTT. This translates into CASSWTENSPLHF.

The CDR3: CASSLSPPPYYNEQFF. The CDR3 region has the DNA TGTGCCAGCAGCTTGAGTCCGCCGCCTTACTACAATGAGCAGTTCTTC. The chain has TRBV3-1 (or the pseudogene TRBV3-2) and TRBJ2-1, with D uncertain. The CDR3 has 16 residues. Looked up from germline, CDR1 is LGHDT and CDR2 is YNNKEL (reference sequence). Trimming took 5 bases from V and 3 from J, leaving 17 bases between them.

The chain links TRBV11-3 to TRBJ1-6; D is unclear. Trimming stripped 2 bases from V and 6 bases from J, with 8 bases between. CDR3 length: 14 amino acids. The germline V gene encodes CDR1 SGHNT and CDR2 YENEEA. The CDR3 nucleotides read TGTGCCAGCAGCTTACGCCCGCGTAATTCACCCCTCCACTTT. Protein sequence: CASSLRPRNSPLHF.

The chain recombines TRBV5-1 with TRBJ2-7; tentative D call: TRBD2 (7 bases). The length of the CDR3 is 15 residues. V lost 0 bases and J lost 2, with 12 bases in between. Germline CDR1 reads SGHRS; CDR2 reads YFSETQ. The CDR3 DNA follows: TGCGCCAGCAGCTTGGTCGGGGGGCAGACCTACGAGCAGTACTTC. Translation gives CASSLVGGQTYEQYF.

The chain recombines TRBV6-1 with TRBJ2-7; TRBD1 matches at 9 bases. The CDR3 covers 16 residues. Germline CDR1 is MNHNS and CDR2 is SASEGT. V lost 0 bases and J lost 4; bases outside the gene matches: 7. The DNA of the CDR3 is TGTGCCAGCAGTGAAGCGCATGGACAGGGGCTATACGAGCAGTACTTC. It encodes CASSEAHGQGLYEQYF.

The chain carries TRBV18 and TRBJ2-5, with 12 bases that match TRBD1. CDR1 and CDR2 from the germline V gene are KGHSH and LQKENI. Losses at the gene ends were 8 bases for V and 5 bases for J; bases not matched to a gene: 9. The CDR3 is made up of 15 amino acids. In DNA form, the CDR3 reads TGTGCCAGCCTAGAGGGACAGGGGGCGATGGAGACCCAGTACTTC. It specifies CASLEGQGAMETQYF.

The CDR3 bases are TGCGCCAGCCGTGAACAGAGAACGGCAGTTGTGAAGAATGAGCAGTTCTTC. As protein: CASREQRTAVVKNEQFF. The V gene is TRBV23-1, the J gene TRBJ2-1; unclear D gene. TRBV23-1 is an ORF for which the function is uncertain. V was trimmed by 8 bases and J by 7 bases, leaving 27 bases between them. This CDR3 has 17 residues.

The CDR3 coding sequence is TGTGCCAGCAGTTATTTGGGCACTTCCTACGAGCAGTACTTC. Translated, it gives CASSYLGTSYEQYF. V usage is TRBV6-6 and J usage is TRBJ2-7; D gene ambiguous. This CDR3 is built from 14 residues. The germline V gene has CDR1 MNHNY and CDR2 SVGAGI (reference sequence). V lost 3 bases, J lost 1 base, and 10 bases lay in between.

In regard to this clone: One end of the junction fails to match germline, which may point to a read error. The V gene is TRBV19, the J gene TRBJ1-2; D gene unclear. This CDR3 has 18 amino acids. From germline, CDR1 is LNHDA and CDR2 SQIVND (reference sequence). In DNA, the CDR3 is TGTGCCAGTAGTATTGGTCGCCATAGTGCTAGTCTTAACTTTGGCTACACCTTC. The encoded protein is CASSIGRHSASLNFGYTF.

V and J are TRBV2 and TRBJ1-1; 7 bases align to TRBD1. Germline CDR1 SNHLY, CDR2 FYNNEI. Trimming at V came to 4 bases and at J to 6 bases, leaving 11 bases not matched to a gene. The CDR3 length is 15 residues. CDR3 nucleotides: TGTGCCAGCAGTGGGAATATACAGGGGAGACCTGAAGCTTTCTTT. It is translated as CASSGNIQGRPEAFF.

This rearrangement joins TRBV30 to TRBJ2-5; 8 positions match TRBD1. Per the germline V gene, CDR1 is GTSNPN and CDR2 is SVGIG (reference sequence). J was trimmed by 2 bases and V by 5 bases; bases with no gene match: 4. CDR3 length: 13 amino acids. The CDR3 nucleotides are TGTGCCTGGGCGGACAGGGCACAAGAGACCCAGTACTTC. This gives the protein CAWADRAQETQYF.

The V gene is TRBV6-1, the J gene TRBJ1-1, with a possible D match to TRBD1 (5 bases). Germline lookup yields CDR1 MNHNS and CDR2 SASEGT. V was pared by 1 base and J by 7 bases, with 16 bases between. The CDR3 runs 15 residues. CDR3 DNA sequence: TGTGCCAGCAGTGAAGGACGGGGAGGGGTCTTTGAAGCTTTCTTT. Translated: CASSEGRGGVFEAFF.

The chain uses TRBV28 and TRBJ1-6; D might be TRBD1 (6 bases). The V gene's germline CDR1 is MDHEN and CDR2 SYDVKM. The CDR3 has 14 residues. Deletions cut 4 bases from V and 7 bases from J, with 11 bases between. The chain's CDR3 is CASSWQGQNSPLHF. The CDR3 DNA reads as TGTGCCAGCAGTTGGCAGGGACAAAATTCACCCCTCCACTTT.

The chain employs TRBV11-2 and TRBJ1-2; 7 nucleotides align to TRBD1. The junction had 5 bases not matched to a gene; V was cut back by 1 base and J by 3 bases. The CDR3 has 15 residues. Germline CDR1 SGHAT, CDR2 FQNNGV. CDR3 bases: TGTGCCAGCAGCTTAGGGGGTCAGGGGGACTATGGCTACACCTTC. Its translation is CASSLGGQGDYGYTF.

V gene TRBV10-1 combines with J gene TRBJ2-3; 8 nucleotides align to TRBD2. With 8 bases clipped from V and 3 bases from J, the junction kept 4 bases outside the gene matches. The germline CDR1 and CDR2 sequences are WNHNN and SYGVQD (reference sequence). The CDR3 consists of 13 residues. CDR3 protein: CASSLAGTDTQYF. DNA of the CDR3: TGCGCCAGCTCGTTAGCGGGGACAGATACGCAGTATTTT.

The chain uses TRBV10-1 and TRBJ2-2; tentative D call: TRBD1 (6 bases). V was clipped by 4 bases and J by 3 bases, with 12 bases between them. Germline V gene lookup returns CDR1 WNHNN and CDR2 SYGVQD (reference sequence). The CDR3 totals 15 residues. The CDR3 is CASSGTGIHTGELFF. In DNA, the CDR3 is TGCGCCAGCAGTGGAACAGGGATTCACACCGGGGAGCTGTTTTTT.